This TCR beta chain appears in the sequencing data of a study of graft-versus-host responses after intestinal transplantation. For the study at large: Each transplant was multivisceral, liver-intestinal, or isolated intestinal. Uniformly, recipients were administered anti-thymocyte globulin induction with subsequent tacrolimus and steroids for 3 to 4 years. Notes on the study in general: The recipient marrow held GvH clones, and some of them showed up first in ileum or blood.

The germline CDR1 and CDR2 sequences are GTSNPN and SVGIG (reference sequence). This CDR3 spans 14 amino acids. The ends lost 1 base at V and 5 bases at J; junction bases unmatched: 4. Sequencing used immunoSEQ multiplex PCR; TCRdb keeps in-frame clones, though not all of them. This table holds roughly 73,000 clones, about nine tenths found once. Comments on this clone: Its antigen remains unknown.

The rearrangement uses TRBV30 and TRBJ1-4; 7 bases agree with TRBD1. Sequenced here: unstimulated CD8+ T cells sorted from spleen or lymph node cells, sampled before transplant. This receptor was identified in a human donor who was the organ donor for an intestinal transplant. This CDR3 reads CAWSGQGGNEKLFF. The CDR3 DNA reads TGTGCCTGGAGTGGGCAGGGGGGGAATGAAAAACTGTTTTTT.